This TCR beta chain was retrieved from a study of blood T cell repertoires in COVID-19. Study-wide context: PBMCs, B-cell-depleted T cells, or T cells provided the cDNA or gDNA that made up the material.

Original handling: Nucleated cell number was recorded as an estimate derived from reference gene primer amplification. TCRdb keeps only in-frame clones here, not all; method: immunoSEQ multiplex PCR. V and J calls plus clone size are reproduced from that table; the DNA served to infer D and trimming. This table has about 280,000 clones, nearly 90% appearing once. The V and J ends lost 2 bases and 2 bases, in that order; junction bases with no gene match: 2. The CDR3 runs to 15 residues. In germline, CDR1 is MNHNS, CDR2 SASEGT. The TCR comes from a man in his late teens or twenties with active or convalescent COVID-19. This chain uses TRBV6-1 with TRBJ2-7; 11 bases fit TRBD2. Sequencing was done on a sample of peripheral blood. DNA of the CDR3: TGTGCCAGCAGTGAAAGTAGCGGGGGGGCCTACGAGCAGTACTTC. It encodes CASSESSGGAYEQYF.